This TCR beta chain emerged from a study of cytotoxic CD8 clonotypes in ibrutinib-treated CLL. Background on the study: There were, on average, nearly 260,000 productive templates and around 90,000 productive rearrangements per sample. Broader study findings: Clonality was elevated at ibrutinib response and had returned toward baseline at progression. Few clonotypes were public, and these shrank or held steady under treatment.

With respect to this clone: Its antigen remains unknown.

Germline V gene lookup returns CDR1 SQVTM and CDR2 ANQGSEA. The junction had 5 bases not matched to a gene; V was cut back by 3 bases and J by 8 bases. This CDR3 has 13 amino acids. Library input was about 2 micrograms of DNA from cryopreserved PBMCs. The method was immunoSEQ multiplex PCR; TCRdb's version includes in-frame clones alone and lacks a portion of them. The repertoire consists of more than 55,000 clones, with about three quarters occurring once and the leading ten covering around 43%. The sequence was obtained from a human donor with chronic lymphocytic leukemia. The sequencing here drew on PBMCs, taken after 12 months of ibrutinib treatment. V gene TRBV29-1 combines with J gene TRBJ1-2; 11 bases are shared with TRBD1. This CDR3 reads CSVEGGQGDGYTF. The CDR3 coding sequence is TGCAGCGTTGAGGGGGGACAGGGGGACGGCTACACCTTC.